The entry below describes one T cell receptor (beta chain). It lacks a known antigen. No quality values exist for individual bases; no much larger clone is one base distant. Via the germline V gene, CDR1 is KGHSH and CDR2 LQKENI. From its cysteine to its phenylalanine, the CDR3 spans 13 amino acids. The kept DNA is CDR3 alone, 39 bases in frame from the first base. V drops 6 bases and J drops 6 bases, leaving 14 bases in between. This entry is derived from a study of blood T cell repertoires in COVID-19 (dated by TCRdb to 2020 to 2021). Background on the whole study: The collaborator samples originated in the United States, Italy and Spain and spanned the acute and convalescent phases of COVID-19. The material from the prospective study consisted of cDNA or gDNA derived from T cells, B-cell-depleted T cells, or PBMCs. Deeply sampled blood TCRbeta repertoires from subjects exposed to, actively infected with, or recovered from COVID-19 were included in the dataset. The repertoires were released in a freely available public database meant as a resource for research on the immune response to SARS-CoV-2. The samples were drawn from the first 160 participants of the ongoing ImmuneRACE study and from 1,254 subjects provided by 6 global collaborators. Sample metadata almost always included a de-identified subject ID, COVID-19 status, age in years and sex. HLA class I and class II types, where available, came from metadata supplied by the sample provider rather than from assay-based typing. What the research found in general, with its limitations: How much clinical and demographic metadata was included differed by source and by participant, and the metadata was provided uncurated.

TCRbeta CDR3 regions were amplified from genomic DNA using the immunoSEQ Assay, a bias-controlled multiplex PCR. Per the source publication's procedure: Within the assay, amplification of reference gene primers was used to estimate how many nucleated cells each sample contained. To quantify the absolute abundance of each unique TCRbeta CDR3 rearrangement, sequence reads were collapsed and filtered. Productive Simpson clonality was computed per sample as the square root of Simpson's diversity index over productive rearrangements. TCRdb holds this immuneACCESS table with in-frame rearrangements only. Some clones are missing; in checked studies, unresolved V genes explain under half, and the rest has no known cause. V and J calls plus clone size are reproduced from that table; the DNA served to infer D and trimming. The sample has 350,000 to 400,000 clones on record, about 90% of them singletons. Around 3% of the sample lies in the top ten.

Enrolling through a virtual design, the prospective study's participants ranged in age from roughly 18 to 89 years and lived across 24 United States geographic areas. To assign participants to cohorts, the prospective study relied on clinical history that participants themselves reported in a screening survey and a study questionnaire. Recovered participants in ImmuneRACE Cohort 3 were defined by two consecutive negative NP/OP PCR tests, clearance by a healthcare professional, or resolution of symptoms. In the prospective study, mobile phlebotomists collected whole blood, serum and a nasopharyngeal or oropharyngeal swab from each participant. Participants in the prospective study had the option to provide additional blood draws and questionnaires over a roughly two-month period. Before DNA extraction, blood samples from the prospective study were shipped at room temperature or frozen.

The clonotype comes from a woman aged 25 to 39 who had recovered from COVID-19. Sequenced sample: PBMCs or T cells enriched from blood (not recorded which). The chain employs TRBV18 and TRBJ1-2; a tentative D match to TRBD1 spans 6 bases. The CDR3 has the sequence CASSPDRTDGYTF. In nucleotides, the sequence is TGTGCCAGCTCGCCAGACAGGACTGATGGCTACACCTTC.